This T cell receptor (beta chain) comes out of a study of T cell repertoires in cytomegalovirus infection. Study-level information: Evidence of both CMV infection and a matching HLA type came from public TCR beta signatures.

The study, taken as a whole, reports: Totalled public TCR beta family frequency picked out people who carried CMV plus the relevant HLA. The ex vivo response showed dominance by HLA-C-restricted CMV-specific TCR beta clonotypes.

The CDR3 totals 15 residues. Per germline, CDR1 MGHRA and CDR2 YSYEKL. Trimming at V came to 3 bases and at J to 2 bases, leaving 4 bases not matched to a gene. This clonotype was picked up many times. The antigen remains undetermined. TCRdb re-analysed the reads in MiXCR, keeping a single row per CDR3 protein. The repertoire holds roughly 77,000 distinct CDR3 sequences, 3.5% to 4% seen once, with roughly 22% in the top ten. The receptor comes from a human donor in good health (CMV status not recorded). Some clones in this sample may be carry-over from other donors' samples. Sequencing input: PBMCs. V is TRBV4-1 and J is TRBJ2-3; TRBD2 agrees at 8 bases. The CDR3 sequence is CASSQGSGDTDTQYF. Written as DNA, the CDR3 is TGCGCCAGCAGCCAGGGTAGCGGGGACACAGATACGCAGTATTTT.